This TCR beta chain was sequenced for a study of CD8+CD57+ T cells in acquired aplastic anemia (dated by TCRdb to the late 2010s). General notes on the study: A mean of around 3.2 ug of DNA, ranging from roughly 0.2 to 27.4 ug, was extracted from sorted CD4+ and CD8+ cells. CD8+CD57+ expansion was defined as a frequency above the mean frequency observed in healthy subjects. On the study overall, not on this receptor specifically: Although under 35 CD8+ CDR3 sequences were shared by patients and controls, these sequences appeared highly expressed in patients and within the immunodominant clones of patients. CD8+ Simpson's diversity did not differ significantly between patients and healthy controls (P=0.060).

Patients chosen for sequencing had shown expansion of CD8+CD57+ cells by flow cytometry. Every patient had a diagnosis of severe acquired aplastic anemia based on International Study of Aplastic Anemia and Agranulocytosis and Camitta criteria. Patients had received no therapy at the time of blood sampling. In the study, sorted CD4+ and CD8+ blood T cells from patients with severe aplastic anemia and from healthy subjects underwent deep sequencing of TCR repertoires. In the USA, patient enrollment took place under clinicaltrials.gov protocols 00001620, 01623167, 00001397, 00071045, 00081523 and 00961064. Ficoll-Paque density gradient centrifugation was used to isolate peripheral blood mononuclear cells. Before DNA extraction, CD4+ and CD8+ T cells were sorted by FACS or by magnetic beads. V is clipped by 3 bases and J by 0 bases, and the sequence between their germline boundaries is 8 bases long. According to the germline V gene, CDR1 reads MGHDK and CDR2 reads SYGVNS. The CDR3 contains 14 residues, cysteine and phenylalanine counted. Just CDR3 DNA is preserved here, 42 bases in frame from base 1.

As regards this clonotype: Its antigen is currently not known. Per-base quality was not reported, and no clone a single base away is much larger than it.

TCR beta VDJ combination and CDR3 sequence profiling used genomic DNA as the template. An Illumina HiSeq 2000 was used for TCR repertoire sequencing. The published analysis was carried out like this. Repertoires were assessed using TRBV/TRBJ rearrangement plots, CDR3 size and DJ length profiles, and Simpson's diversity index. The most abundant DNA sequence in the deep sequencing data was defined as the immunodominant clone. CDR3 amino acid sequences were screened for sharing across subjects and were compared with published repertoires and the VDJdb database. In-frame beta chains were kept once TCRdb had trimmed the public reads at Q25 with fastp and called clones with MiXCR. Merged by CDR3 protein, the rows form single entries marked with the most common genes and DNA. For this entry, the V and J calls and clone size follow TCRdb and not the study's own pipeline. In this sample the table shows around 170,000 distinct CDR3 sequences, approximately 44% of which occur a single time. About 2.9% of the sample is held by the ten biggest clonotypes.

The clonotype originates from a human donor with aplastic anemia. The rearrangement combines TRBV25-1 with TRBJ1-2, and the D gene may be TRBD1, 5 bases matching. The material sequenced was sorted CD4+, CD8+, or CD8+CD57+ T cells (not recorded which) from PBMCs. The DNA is TGTGCCAGCAGTGATCAGGGAGCTAACTATGGCTACACCTTC. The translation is CASSDQGANYGYTF.